This T cell receptor beta chain was obtained from a study of blood T cell repertoires in COVID-19. Background on the study: COVID-19 samples from acute and convalescent phases originated in the United States, Italy and Spain. Sources were T cells, B-cell-depleted T cells, or PBMCs; the material itself was cDNA or gDNA.

CDR3 length: 15 residues. Germline V CDR1 and CDR2: KGHSH, LQKENI. V shed 4 bases and J 1 base; nucleotides not matched to a gene: 4. Authors' processing steps: For nucleated cells, counts were estimated from reference gene primer amplification. Only in-frame clones appear in the TCRdb table, and some are missing; sequencing was by immunoSEQ multiplex PCR. V, J and clone size are taken as reported in that table, and D and trimming were inferred from the DNA itself. In the table there are a few hundred thousand clones, 85% to 90% of which are singletons. The source material was PBMCs or T cells enriched from blood (not recorded which). V and J are TRBV18 and TRBJ1-5; 7 nucleotides match TRBD1. This TCR came from a man between 25 and 39 years old who had been exposed to COVID-19. This chain's CDR3 is CASSLTQGSNQPQHF. In DNA, the CDR3 is TGTGCCAGCTCACTTACACAGGGGAGCAATCAGCCCCAGCATTTT.